A selection of T cell receptor beta chains follows, all from one sample in a study of T-cell reconstitution after alpha-beta-depleted transplantation in children. MiXCR was run by TCRdb on the PCR reads, yielding one entry per CDR3 protein. Of around 600,000 distinct CDR3 sequences in the sample, 16% were seen once. Here the sequenced sample was PBMCs from the stem cell graft donor, taken from the stem cell graft. The receptors shown here come from a human donor who donated a stem cell graft to a child with acute myeloid leukemia. The conserved cysteine and the conserved F or W are not part of the CDR3 here. Size is stated for part of the rows, as once, few or many counts, or as a class when the clone is expanded.

abundance: few
j_gene: TRBJ2-2
v_gene: TRBV5-1
CDR3aa: ASSLVTSNTGELF

abundance: many
j_gene: TRBJ2-1
v_gene: TRBV10-3
CDR3aa: AIRSGLGENNEQF

abundance: many
j_gene: TRBJ2-1
v_gene: TRBV20-1
CDR3aa: SAKLYTGVNEQF

abundance: many
j_gene: TRBJ1-1
v_gene: TRBV12-3/TRBV12-4
CDR3aa: ATIRQLGAF

abundance: many
j_gene: TRBJ2-1
v_gene: TRBV7-9
CDR3aa: ASSSGASSYNEQF

abundance: many
j_gene: TRBJ2-2
v_gene: TRBV29-1
CDR3aa: SVEGRVLSGTGTGELF

abundance: many
j_gene: TRBJ2-6
v_gene: TRBV20-1
CDR3aa: SAKQGSSGANVLT

abundance: few
j_gene: TRBJ1-1
v_gene: TRBV10-3
CDR3aa: AIKGSPGQGDTEAF

abundance: many
j_gene: TRBJ2-5
v_gene: TRBV7-2
CDR3aa: ASSPRGWYQETQY

abundance: .
j_gene: TRBJ2-3
v_gene: TRBV12-3/TRBV12-4
CDR3aa: ASSPRTFTDTQY

abundance: many
j_gene: TRBJ1-2
v_gene: TRBV29-1
CDR3aa: SFGGPYGYT

abundance: .
j_gene: TRBJ2-5
v_gene: TRBV7-2
CDR3aa: ASSLALGAGGSETQY

abundance: .
j_gene: TRBJ2-5
v_gene: TRBV5-1
CDR3aa: ASSYAGQETQY

abundance: few
j_gene: TRBJ2-1
v_gene: TRBV10-3
CDR3aa: AIRQHLVGSYNEQF

abundance: .
j_gene: TRBJ2-2
v_gene: TRBV6-2/TRBV6-3
CDR3aa: ASSYSLGPTNTGELF

abundance: .
j_gene: TRBJ1-1
v_gene: TRBV7-6
CDR3aa: ASSLGDGGEAF

abundance: few
j_gene: TRBJ2-3
v_gene: TRBV29-1
CDR3aa: SVESGVPDTQY

abundance: many
j_gene: TRBJ2-1
v_gene: TRBV13
CDR3aa: ASSPWSRQSEQF

abundance: .
j_gene: TRBJ1-4
v_gene: TRBV20-1
CDR3aa: SARDGRDVDEKLF

abundance: .
j_gene: TRBJ1-5
v_gene: TRBV7-9
CDR3aa: ASSTGQGAQPQH

abundance: many
j_gene: TRBJ1-1
v_gene: TRBV29-1
CDR3aa: SVKDRGRGTEAF

abundance: .
j_gene: TRBJ2-2
v_gene: TRBV9
CDR3aa: ASTVEAGWNTGELF

abundance: .
j_gene: TRBJ1-6
v_gene: TRBV7-9
CDR3aa: ASSLAADYNSPLH

abundance: few
j_gene: TRBJ1-5
v_gene: TRBV7-2
CDR3aa: ASSLAGQGSNQPQH

abundance: .
j_gene: TRBJ2-6
v_gene: TRBV11-1
CDR3aa: ATKRGTGLSGANVLT

abundance: many
j_gene: TRBJ2-2
v_gene: TRBV7-2
CDR3aa: ASSPFNTNTGELF

abundance: many
j_gene: TRBJ2-5
v_gene: TRBV12-3/TRBV12-4
CDR3aa: ASSLRGAGGTQY

abundance: many
j_gene: TRBJ2-3
v_gene: TRBV5-6
CDR3aa: ASSFGRLSTDTQY

abundance: many
j_gene: TRBJ1-2
v_gene: TRBV29-1
CDR3aa: SVEGREWGYT

abundance: .
j_gene: TRBJ1-6
v_gene: TRBV7-2
CDR3aa: ASSSLYSSYNSPLH

abundance: many
j_gene: TRBJ2-5
v_gene: TRBV20-1
CDR3aa: SARPAGGPQVQY

abundance: .
j_gene: TRBJ1-1
v_gene: TRBV5-1
CDR3aa: ASSLASGNTEAF

abundance: few
j_gene: TRBJ1-1
v_gene: TRBV5-1
CDR3aa: ASSSQGFRAEAF

abundance: .
j_gene: TRBJ2-5
v_gene: TRBV6-1
CDR3aa: ASPSERRAPGEKTQY

abundance: .
j_gene: TRBJ2-3
v_gene: TRBV7-2
CDR3aa: ASNFRGASDTQY

abundance: many
j_gene: TRBJ2-1
v_gene: TRBV20-1
CDR3aa: SARDRGAYRYEQF

abundance: .
j_gene: TRBJ1-6
v_gene: TRBV7-2
CDR3aa: ASSPRDRGESPLH

abundance: many
j_gene: TRBJ2-5
v_gene: TRBV20-1
CDR3aa: SARRSNPGTQY

abundance: many
j_gene: TRBJ1-2
v_gene: TRBV20-1
CDR3aa: SASAGTNYGYT

abundance: .
j_gene: TRBJ1-2
v_gene: TRBV2
CDR3aa: ASSELQGWRYT

abundance: few
j_gene: TRBJ2-4
v_gene: TRBV15
CDR3aa: ATSRGTSGGAWNIQY

abundance: few
j_gene: TRBJ1-2
v_gene: TRBV6-5
CDR3aa: ASSYGGLGYT

abundance: few
j_gene: TRBJ1-4
v_gene: TRBV5-1
CDR3aa: ASAITNRRDEKLF

abundance: many
j_gene: TRBJ2-5
v_gene: TRBV12-3/TRBV12-4
CDR3aa: ASSKGQFGETQY

abundance: many
j_gene: TRBJ2-1
v_gene: TRBV12-3/TRBV12-4
CDR3aa: ASRPNRDNEQF

abundance: few
j_gene: TRBJ2-1
v_gene: TRBV11-3
CDR3aa: ASSWGGLSYNEQF

abundance: many
j_gene: TRBJ2-3
v_gene: TRBV25-1
CDR3aa: ASSDFRGTGGAGDTQY

abundance: .
j_gene: TRBJ2-2
v_gene: TRBV25-1
CDR3aa: ASSETGGGGGELF

abundance: many
j_gene: TRBJ2-3
v_gene: TRBV20-1
CDR3aa: SAILTGGADTQY

abundance: .
j_gene: TRBJ2-5
v_gene: TRBV7-9
CDR3aa: ASSGLAGGLETQY

abundance: many
j_gene: TRBJ2-5
v_gene: TRBV6-5
CDR3aa: ASSYFKADPETQY

abundance: many
j_gene: TRBJ2-5
v_gene: TRBV20-1
CDR3aa: SASLTSSGTSGVETQY

abundance: many
j_gene: TRBJ2-1
v_gene: TRBV20-1
CDR3aa: SARPLRRGGGDNEQF

abundance: few
j_gene: TRBJ1-6
v_gene: TRBV9
CDR3aa: ASSEGESHLVSPLH

abundance: many
j_gene: TRBJ2-1
v_gene: TRBV20-1
CDR3aa: SARGKRDRVYNEQF